The 13 T cell receptor beta chains given below trace back to one sample, sequenced in a study of shared clonotypes between healthy human individuals. Profiling relied on immunoSEQ multiplex PCR, and the TCRdb table lists in-frame clones only, not all of them. The sample yields fewer than 2.5 million clones, approximately 94% seen once. The specimen was naive CD4+ T cells from PBMCs. Subset reported: CD45RA+ positively selected. These receptor sequences come from a man between 18 and 29 years old in good health. Some clones in this sample may be carry-over from other donors' samples.

The V gene is TRBV28, the J gene TRBJ2-3; TRBD2 is a possible D gene (5 bases). The CDR3 loop spans 12 amino acids. Germline CDR1 reads MDHEN; CDR2 reads SYDVKM. V was clipped by 10 bases and J by 1 base, with 9 bases between them. The CDR3, as DNA: TGTGCCACCTCCGGGGGCACAGATACGCAGTATTTT. Translation: CATSGGTDTQYF.

The chain has TRBV6-1 and TRBJ2-3, with D tentatively TRBD1 (5 bases). V was trimmed by 6 bases and J by 5 bases, leaving 18 bases between them. Germline V lookup: CDR1 MNHNS, CDR2 SASEGT. CDR3 length equals 15 residues. CDR3 bases: TGTGCCAGCAGACCCCCAGGGTATTTAGGAGATACGCAGTATTTT. Its translation is CASRPPGYLGDTQYF.

V gene TRBV9 combines with J gene TRBJ2-1; 7 nucleotides line up with TRBD1. J lost 6 bases, V lost 3 bases, and 9 bases had no gene match. Germline-derived CDR1 and CDR2 are SGDLS and YYNGEE. The CDR3 covers 15 residues. The CDR3 DNA follows: TGTGCCAGCAGCGGCGACAGGGTTTTTAGCAATGAGCAGTTCTTC. It translates to CASSGDRVFSNEQFF.

The rearrangement uses TRBV27 and TRBJ2-3; tentative D call: TRBD2 (6 bases). Germline values: CDR1 MNHEY, CDR2 SMNVEV (reference sequence). The V end was cut by 4 bases, the J end by 0 bases, with 14 bases between. The CDR3 sequence is 16 residues long. For the CDR3, the DNA is TGTGCCAGCAGTTCCCTCGTCGGGAGAAGCACAGATACGCAGTATTTT. Its translation is CASSSLVGRSTDTQYF.

The chain combines TRBV2 with TRBJ1-4; TRBD1 is a possible D gene (5 bases). Germline V gives CDR1 SNHLY, CDR2 FYNNEI. This CDR3 spans 16 amino acids. The V end lost 5 bases, the J end lost 0 bases, and 13 bases lay between the germline ends. The CDR3 coding sequence is TGTGCCAGCAGTCCCCAGGGTCCTGCAACTAATGAAAAACTGTTTTTT. It translates to CASSPQGPATNEKLFF.

Points on this clone: This specimen includes other DNA sequences encoding the same CDR3. The chain links TRBV6-4 to TRBJ2-5; TRBD1 agrees at 10 bases. Germline V gene data show CDR1 as MRHNA and CDR2 as SNTAGT. After removal of 6 bases from V and 5 bases from J, the junction contained 6 bases not matched to a gene. This CDR3 has 14 residues. CDR3 loop: CASSLTGGAETQYF. In DNA, the CDR3 is TGTGCCAGCAGCCTGACAGGGGGCGCGGAGACCCAGTACTTC.

The genes are TRBV29-1 and TRBJ2-3, with no clear D. The CDR3 is made up of 14 amino acids. Germline assignment: CDR1 SQVTM and CDR2 ANQGSEA. Trimming took 4 bases from V and 4 from J, leaving 15 bases between them. CDR3 DNA sequence: TGCAGCGTTGTTGAAGATACGGCATCAGATACGCAGTATTTT. It translates to CSVVEDTASDTQYF.

The chain has TRBV7-9 and TRBJ1-4; D might be TRBD1 (6 bases). There are 15 residues in the CDR3. Germline CDR1 is SEHNR and CDR2 is FQNEAQ (reference sequence). Trimming pared 5 bases from V and 8 bases from J, leaving 18 bases between. For the CDR3, the DNA is TGTGCCAGCAGCCGCCATCAGGGGACGGGCGAAAAACTGTTTTTT. It specifies CASSRHQGTGEKLFF.

V gene TRBV2 combines with J gene TRBJ2-2; no reliable D call. Germline V gene lookup returns CDR1 SNHLY and CDR2 FYNNEI. The CDR3 contains 15 residues. V lost 5 bases to trimming and J lost 4 bases, with 14 bases between them. CDR3 DNA: TGTGCCAGCAGTCCCGAGATTTTAGGCACCGGGGAGCTGTTTTTT. The encoded protein is CASSPEILGTGELFF.

The V call is TRBV11-2, the J call TRBJ2-6, with D possibly matching TRBD1 (6 bases). Trimming left V 2 bases short and J 0 bases short, with 17 bases between. The CDR3 contains 19 residues. Germline V gives CDR1 SGHAT, CDR2 FQNNGV. The CDR3 coding sequence is TGTGCCAGCAGCTTAAAAGGTCTCAGGGGATTCTCTGGGGCCAACGTCCTGACTTTC. Its protein product is CASSLKGLRGFSGANVLTF.

This chain connects TRBV6-5 to TRBJ2-7; D uncertain. This CDR3 region has 15 residues. Germline V gene data show CDR1 as MNHEY and CDR2 as SVGAGI. Between the trimmed V and J ends, which lost 2 bases and 2 bases, there was a span of 13 bases. CDR3 nucleotide sequence: TGTGCCAGCAGTTACGGCAGGACCCCGGCCTACGAGCAGTACTTC. Encoded protein: CASSYGRTPAYEQYF.

The chain has TRBV6-5 and TRBJ2-7, with 8 bases aligning to TRBD2. V lost 6 bases to trimming and J lost 6 bases; unmatched junction nucleotides: 10. The CDR3 covers 14 residues. Germline V CDR1 and CDR2: MNHEY, SVGAGI. CDR3 in amino acids: CASSPRAGAPEQYF. The DNA of the CDR3 is TGTGCCAGCAGCCCCCGAGCGGGAGCCCCCGAGCAGTACTTC.

V and J are TRBV28 and TRBJ1-2; 8 bases fit TRBD1. The CDR3 contains 13 residues. CDR1 and CDR2 (germline): MDHEN, SYDVKM. Germline trimming cut 11 bases from V and 5 bases from J; bases unmatched to any gene: 10. In nucleotides, the CDR3 is TGTGCCGCGGGGCAGGGGGCTATTTATGGCTACACCTTC. Protein product: CAAGQGAIYGYTF.